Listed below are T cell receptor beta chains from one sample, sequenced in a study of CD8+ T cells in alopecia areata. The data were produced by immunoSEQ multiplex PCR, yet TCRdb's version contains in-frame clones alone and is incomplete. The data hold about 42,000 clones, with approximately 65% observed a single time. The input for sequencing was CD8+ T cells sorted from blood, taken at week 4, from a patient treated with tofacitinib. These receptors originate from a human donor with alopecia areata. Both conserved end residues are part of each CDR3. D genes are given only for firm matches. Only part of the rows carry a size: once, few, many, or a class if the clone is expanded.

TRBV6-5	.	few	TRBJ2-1	TGTGCCAGCACCATTAAGAGCTACAATGAGCAGTTCTTC	CASTIKSYNEQFF
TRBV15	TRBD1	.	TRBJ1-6	TGTGCCACCAGCAGCCGGGACAGGGTCGAATCACCCCTCCACTTT	CATSSRDRVESPLHF
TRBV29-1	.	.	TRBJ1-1	TGCAGCGTTGTAGTACAGGAAGCTTTCTTT	CSVVVQEAFF
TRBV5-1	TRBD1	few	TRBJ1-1	TGCGCCAGCAGCTTGGGAGGACAGGCTACAAACACTGAAGCTTTCTTT	CASSLGGQATNTEAFF
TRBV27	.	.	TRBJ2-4	TGTGCCAGCAGTCTCGGACAGGAGGGAGCCAAAAACATTCAGTACTTC	CASSLGQEGAKNIQYF
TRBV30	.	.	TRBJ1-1	TGTGCCTGGGGTGGCTTCGATGAACGGGAAGCTTTCTTT	CAWGGFDEREAFF
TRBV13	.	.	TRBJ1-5	TGTGCCAGCAGCTTAGGGGGACCTAGAAATCAGCCCCAGCATTTT	CASSLGGPRNQPQHF
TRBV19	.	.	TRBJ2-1	TGTGCCAGTAGTATTGGCCACTACAATGAGCAGTTCTTC	CASSIGHYNEQFF
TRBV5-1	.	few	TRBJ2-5	TGCGCCAGCAGCTTAGCGACAGAGACCCAGTACTTC	CASSLATETQYF
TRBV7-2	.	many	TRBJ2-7	TGTGCCAGCAGCGAACGACTAGACCGTTCTGGCGAGCAGTACTTC	CASSERLDRSGEQYF
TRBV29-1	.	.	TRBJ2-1	TGCAGCGTTGTTGCCACAGGTCAGTTCTTC	CSVVATGQFF
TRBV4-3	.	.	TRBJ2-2	TGCGCCAGCAGCCAAGACTTAGACCCCGGGGAGCTGTTTTTT	CASSQDLDPGELFF
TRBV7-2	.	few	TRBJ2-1	TGTGCCAGCAGCTTAGATTCTGGGCTAATTCTGGGGGATTACAATGAGCAGTTCTTC	CASSLDSGLILGDYNEQFF
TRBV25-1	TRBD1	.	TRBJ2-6	TGTGCCAGCGGCTGGAGCGAGGGGGCCAACGTCCTGACCTTC	CASGWSEGANVLTF
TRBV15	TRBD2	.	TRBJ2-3	TGTGCCACCAGCAGAGATGGGACTAGCGGGGCAGATACGCAGTATTTT	CATSRDGTSGADTQYF
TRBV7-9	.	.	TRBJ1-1	TGTGCCAGCAGCTTAGACACAGGCACTGAAGCTTTCTTT	CASSLDTGTEAFF